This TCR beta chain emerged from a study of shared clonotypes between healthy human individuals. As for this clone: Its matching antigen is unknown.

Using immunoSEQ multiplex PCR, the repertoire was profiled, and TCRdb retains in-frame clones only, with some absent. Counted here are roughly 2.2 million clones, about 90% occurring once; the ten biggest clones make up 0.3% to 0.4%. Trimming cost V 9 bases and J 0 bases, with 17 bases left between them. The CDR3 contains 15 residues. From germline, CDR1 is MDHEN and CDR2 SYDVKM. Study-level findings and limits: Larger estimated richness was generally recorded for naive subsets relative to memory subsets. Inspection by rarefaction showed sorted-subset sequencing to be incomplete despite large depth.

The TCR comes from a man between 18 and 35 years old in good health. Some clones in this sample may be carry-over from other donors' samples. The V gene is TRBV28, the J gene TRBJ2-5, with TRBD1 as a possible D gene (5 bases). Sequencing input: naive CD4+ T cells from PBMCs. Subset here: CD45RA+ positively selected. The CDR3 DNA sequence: TGTGCCAGTGGCCCCTCCGCAGGGTACCAAGAGACCCAGTACTTC. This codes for CASGPSAGYQETQYF.